The rows below give T cell receptor beta chains drawn from one sample of a study of cytomegalovirus exposure and HLA in healthy donors. TCRdb's copy holds only in-frame clones and misses some; the assay was immunoSEQ multiplex PCR. There are roughly 120,000 clones in the sample; 75% to 90% occur only once, and about 4.2% lies in the top ten. The material sequenced was PBMCs. Receptors originate from a man between 18 and 29 years old in good health and CMV-seropositive. CDR3s include the opening cysteine and the closing phenylalanine or tryptophan. Fields, in order: J gene, clone size, V gene, D gene, CDR3 protein, CDR3 DNA. A D gene is named only where the DNA matches it firmly. A row's size may be missing; if present it is once, few, many or a size class.

>TRBJ2-5|.|TRBV7-2|TRBD2
CASRPRRISGEQETQYF
TGTGCCAGCAGGCCGCGAAGGATTAGCGGGGAACAAGAGACCCAGTACTTC
>TRBJ1-4|.|TRBV5-1|.
CASSLEDHEGKLFF
TGCGCCAGCAGCTTAGAGGATCATGAGGGAAAACTGTTTTTT
>TRBJ2-2|.|TRBV5-6|.
CASSFVGVVTGELFF
TGTGCCAGCAGCTTCGTCGGGGTCGTCACCGGGGAGCTGTTTTTT
>TRBJ2-2|.|TRBV5-1|TRBD2
CASSSGLAGSGELFF
TGCGCCAGCAGCTCGGGACTAGCGGGCTCAGGGGAGCTGTTTTTT
>TRBJ1-5|.|TRBV5-5|TRBD1
CASSPLVRQGMDQPQHF
TGTGCCAGCAGCCCGCTTGTACGACAGGGAATGGATCAGCCCCAGCATTTT
>TRBJ2-7|.|TRBV4-2|.
CASSQDRADLAANEQYF
TGTGCCAGCAGCCAAGATAGAGCGGACTTAGCTGCCAACGAGCAGTACTTC
>TRBJ2-7|.|TRBV10-3|TRBD2
CAISGGGGQWDEQYF
TGTGCCATCAGTGGCGGGGGTGGGCAATGGGACGAGCAGTACTTC
>TRBJ2-1|.|TRBV5-6|.
CASSHRGTPKEQFF
TGTGCCAGCAGCCACCGTGGGACACCTAAAGAGCAGTTCTTC
>TRBJ2-1|.|TRBV29-1|TRBD1
CSVRTGTGGNEQFF
TGCAGCGTACGAACCGGGACAGGGGGCAATGAGCAGTTCTTC
>TRBJ1-2|.|TRBV5-4|.
CASSSSIQGNYGYTF
TGTGCCAGCAGCTCCTCAATACAGGGCAACTATGGCTACACCTTC
>TRBJ2-1|.|TRBV27|TRBD2
CASSLGSGVLNEQFF
TGTGCCAGCAGTTTGGGTAGCGGGGTTCTAAATGAGCAGTTCTTC
>TRBJ1-1|few|TRBV7-2|TRBD1
CASSPGTGIEAFF
TGTGCCAGCAGCCCCGGGACAGGTATTGAAGCTTTCTTT
>TRBJ2-1|.|TRBV4-2|TRBD2
CASSQGLAGDGQFF
TGTGCCAGCAGCCAGGGACTAGCGGGGGATGGGCAGTTCTTC
>TRBJ1-1|.|TRBV5-8|.
CASSPRLYLAFF
TGTGCCAGCAGCCCTCGACTGTACTTAGCTTTCTTT
>TRBJ2-2|.|TRBV5-3|.
CARSLLCGELFF
TGTGCCAGAAGCCTCTTATGTGGGGAGCTGTTTTTT